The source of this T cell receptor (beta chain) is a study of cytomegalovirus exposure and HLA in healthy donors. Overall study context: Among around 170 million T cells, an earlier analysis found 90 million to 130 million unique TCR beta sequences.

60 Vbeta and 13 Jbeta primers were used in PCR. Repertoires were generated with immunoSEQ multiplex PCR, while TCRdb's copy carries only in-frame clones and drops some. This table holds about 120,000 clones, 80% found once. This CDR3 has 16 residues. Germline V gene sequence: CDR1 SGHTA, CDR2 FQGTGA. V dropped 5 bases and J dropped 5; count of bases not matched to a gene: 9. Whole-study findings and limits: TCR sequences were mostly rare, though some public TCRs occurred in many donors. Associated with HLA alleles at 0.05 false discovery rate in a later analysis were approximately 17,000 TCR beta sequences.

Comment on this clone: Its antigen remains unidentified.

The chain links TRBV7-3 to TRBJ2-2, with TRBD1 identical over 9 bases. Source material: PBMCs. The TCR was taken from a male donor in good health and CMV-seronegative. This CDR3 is CASSPGQGHGTGELFF. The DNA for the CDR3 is TGTGCCAGCAGCCCCGGACAGGGGCACGGGACCGGGGAGCTGTTTTTT.